The 20 T cell receptor beta chains below come from one sample, sequenced in a study of T-cell reconstitution after alpha-beta-depleted transplantation in children. Preparing the TCRbeta library involved the use of unique molecular identifiers. TCRdb ran MiXCR on the PCR reads and lists one entry per CDR3 protein. The sample has about 16,000 distinct CDR3 sequences, about 7.7% seen once; the top ten hold 36%. The material sequenced was PBMCs, mostly from graft donor cells, taken 60 days after TCRalphabeta/CD19-depleted stem cell transplant. Receptors were obtained from a boy less than two years old who had a stem cell transplant for Wiskott-Aldrich syndrome, so the T cells may come from the graft donor.

V and J are TRBV5-5 and TRBJ1-2, with TRBD1 matching 11 bases. CDR1 and CDR2 from the germline V gene are SGHKS and YYEKEE (reference sequence). This CDR3 comprises 13 residues. Losses at the gene ends were 5 bases for V and 7 bases for J; bases not matched to a gene: 4. The CDR3 is CASSSGTGGGYTF. CDR3 sequence (DNA): TGTGCCAGCAGTTCCGGGACAGGGGGTGGCTACACCTTC.

At least ten counts were recorded for this clonotype. The chain carries TRBV3-1 and TRBJ1-2; no clear D gene. V gave up 0 bases and J gave up 8 bases, with 13 bases separating them. The CDR3 contains 14 residues. In germline, CDR1 is LGHDT, CDR2 YNNKEL (reference sequence). CDR3 in DNA: TGTGCCAGCAGCCAAGAATGGGGTTGGAAAGGCTACACCTTC. Protein: CASSQEWGWKGYTF.

This clonotype was recorded many times. This chain uses TRBV20-1 with TRBJ1-6; no firm D call. The germline V gene encodes CDR1 DFQATT and CDR2 SNEGSKA (reference sequence). Trimming removed 0 bases at V and 2 bases at J, with 8 bases between. The CDR3 loop spans 15 amino acids. The CDR3 region is CSARDQAAYNSPLHF. The CDR3 region has the DNA TGCAGTGCTAGAGATCAAGCAGCCTATAATTCACCCCTCCACTTT.

There are many counts of this clonotype. The chain joins TRBV5-1 to TRBJ1-2, with 9 nucleotides matching TRBD1. Germline CDR1 is SGHRS and CDR2 is YFSETQ. V dropped 0 bases and J dropped 7; count of bases not matched to a gene: 4. CDR3 length: 14 amino acids. DNA of the CDR3: TGCGCCAGCAGCTTGGAACAGGGGGCCTCTGGCTACACCTTC. Residues: CASSLEQGASGYTF.

This clonotype was found many times. This chain connects TRBV15 to TRBJ1-1; possibly TRBD1 for D (5 bases). V was cut by 1 base and J by 8 bases, with 14 bases left in between. Germline V gives CDR1 LNHNV, CDR2 YYDKDF (reference sequence). There are 14 residues in the CDR3. In DNA form, the CDR3 reads TGTGCCACCAGCAGAGTCCGGGACGGCTTAGAAGCTTTCTTT. Protein: CATSRVRDGLEAFF.

At least ten counts were recorded for this clonotype. The chain carries TRBV7-9 and TRBJ1-1, with D perhaps TRBD1 (5 bases). Deletions cut 3 bases from V and 8 bases from J, with 10 bases between. Germline CDR1 SEHNR, CDR2 FQNEAQ (reference sequence). The CDR3 consists of 12 residues. In DNA, the CDR3 is TGTGCCAGCAGCTTGGGACCGACAGAAGCTTTCTTT. This translates into CASSLGPTEAFF.

This clonotype occurred many times. This CDR3 is CASSLFSGLSGNTIYF. Here the CDR3 DNA reads TGTGCCAGCAGCTTATTCTCTGGGCTCTCTGGAAACACCATATATTTT. The rearrangement uses TRBV11-2 and TRBJ1-3; the D is unclear. Per germline, CDR1 SGHAT and CDR2 FQNNGV. The CDR3 has 16 residues. The ends were cut back, 2 bases at V and 0 bases at J, with 11 bases in the middle.

This clonotype has more than one count but fewer than ten. J is TRBJ2-6 and V is TRBV9, with a tentative D call TRBD2 (7 bases). In germline, CDR1 is SGDLS, CDR2 YYNGEE. The CDR3 runs 15 residues. Trimming shortened V by 3 bases and J by 3 bases, and 10 bases separated the two germline ends. CDR3 DNA sequence: TGTGCCAGCAGCGGGGGGGGGCTTGGGGCCAACGTCCTGACTTTC. Translating it yields CASSGGGLGANVLTF.

This clonotype was counted only a few times. The chain has TRBV5-1 and TRBJ2-1; TRBD2 agrees at 9 bases. Germline trimming cut 1 base from V and 5 bases from J; bases unmatched to any gene: 4. This CDR3 spans 15 amino acids. Germline V gives CDR1 SGHRS, CDR2 YFSETQ. In nucleotides, the CDR3 is TGCGCCAGCAGCTTGTACCTAGCGGGAAACAATGAGCAGTTCTTC. It yields the protein CASSLYLAGNNEQFF.

V and J are TRBV11-2 and TRBJ1-2, with 9 nucleotides matching TRBD1. With V trimmed by 3 bases and J by 2 bases, 1 base remained unmatched. Germline-derived CDR1 and CDR2 are SGHAT and FQNNGV. The CDR3 contains 14 residues. DNA for the CDR3: TGTGCCAGCAGCTTCGGACAGGGGAACTATGGCTACACCTTC. Protein product: CASSFGQGNYGYTF.

The sample holds many counts of this clonotype. The J gene is TRBJ1-1, the V gene TRBV10-3, with D tentatively TRBD1 (6 bases). The CDR3 is 14 residues long. V was shortened by 6 bases and J by 1 base, with 12 bases between the two germline ends. The germline CDR1 and CDR2 sequences are ENHRY and SYGVKD. CDR3 sequence: CAIRLQGTNTEAFF. The CDR3 DNA reads TGTGCCATCAGGTTACAGGGAACGAACACTGAAGCTTTCTTT.

This clonotype was counted between two and nine times. J is TRBJ1-1 and V is TRBV2; D ambiguous. V shed 4 bases and J shed 4 bases, with 16 bases lying between them. The germline CDR1 and CDR2 sequences are SNHLY and FYNNEI. This CDR3 region has 15 residues. The CDR3 spells CASSAANSRSTEAFF. CDR3 DNA sequence: TGTGCCAGCAGTGCAGCGAACAGTCGTTCCACTGAAGCTTTCTTT.

Ten or more counts support this clonotype. The chain has TRBV19 and TRBJ1-2; D is ambiguous. The CDR3 has 12 amino acids. V lost 8 bases, J lost 8 bases, and 15 bases lay in between. Germline V gene sequence: CDR1 LNHDA, CDR2 SQIVND (reference sequence). This CDR3 is CASVNDREGYTF. In DNA form, the CDR3 reads TGTGCCAGTGTCAACGACCGGGAAGGCTACACCTTC. The full variable domain, with the rest looked up from reference TRBV19 and TRBJ1-2, is DGGITQSPKYLFRKEGQNVTLSCEQNLNHDAMYWYRQDPGQGLRLIYYSQIVNDFQKGDIAEGYSVSREKKESFPLTVTSAQKNPTAFYLCASVNDREGYTFGSGTRLTVV.

Ten or more counts support this clonotype. The chain uses TRBV3-1 and TRBJ1-5; no firm D call. Germline CDR1 and CDR2: LGHDT and YNNKEL (reference sequence). CDR3 size: 16 residues. With 0 bases removed from V and 1 base from J, the gap between germline ends came to 10 bases. The CDR3 sequence is CASSQDPGLSNQPQHF. The DNA for the CDR3 is TGTGCCAGCAGCCAAGACCCCGGGTTAAGCAATCAGCCCCAGCATTTT. The entire variable domain, with the rest obtained from reference TRBV3-1 and TRBJ1-5, is as follows: DTAVSQTPKYLVTQMGNDKSIKCEQNLGHDTMYWYKQDSKKFLKIMFSYNNKELIINETVPNRFSPKSPDKAHLNLHINSLELGDSAVYFCASSQDPGLSNQPQHFGDGTRLSIL.

This clonotype was detected many times. The chain joins TRBV5-1 to TRBJ2-1; D unclear. In germline, CDR1 is SGHRS, CDR2 YFSETQ. The ends were cut back, 1 base at V and 0 bases at J, with 8 bases in the middle. The CDR3 totals 15 residues. CDR3 coding DNA: TGCGCCAGCAGCTTGCGGTCCAACTCCTACAATGAGCAGTTCTTC. Amino acid sequence: CASSLRSNSYNEQFF.

Concerning this clonotype itself: This may be a read error: a much more frequent sequence differs by one nucleotide. V usage is TRBV6-5 and J usage is TRBJ2-6; perhaps D is TRBD1 or TRBD2 (6 bases each). Germline lookup yields CDR1 MNHEY and CDR2 SVGAGI. The CDR3 covers 16 residues. The CDR3 DNA reads as TGTGCCAGCAGTTACTCGGGGGGCTCTGGGACCAACGTCCTGACTTTC. The encoded protein is CASSYSGGSGTNVLTF.

This clonotype was detected many times. The V and J genes are TRBV12-3 or TRBV12-4 and TRBJ1-2; maybe TRBD1 (5 bases). CDR3 length: 12 residues. Trimming shortened V by 6 bases and J by 6 bases, and 11 bases separated the two germline ends. CDR3: CASRLTGDGYTF. CDR3 nucleotides: TGTGCCAGCAGACTAACAGGTGATGGCTACACCTTC.

Ten or more counts support this clonotype. The chain carries TRBV20-1 and TRBJ2-1; D is perhaps TRBD1 or TRBD2 (7 bases each). Trimming left V 5 bases short and J 1 base short, with 15 bases between. Germline V gene data show CDR1 as DFQATT and CDR2 as SNEGSKA (reference sequence). The CDR3 consists of 15 residues. The CDR3 spells CSASGGESSYNEQFF. The CDR3 region has the DNA TGCAGTGCTTCAGGGGGGGAGTCTTCCTACAATGAGCAGTTCTTC.

The chain carries TRBV7-6 and TRBJ2-7, with 7 bases that match TRBD1. V trimming: 4 bases; J trimming: 5 bases; junction bases outside the gene matches: 11. There are 15 residues in the CDR3. Germline lookup yields CDR1 SGHVS and CDR2 FNYEAQ. CDR3 loop: CASSSPDRERHEQYF. Written as DNA, the CDR3 is TGTGCCAGCAGCTCCCCCGACAGGGAGCGGCACGAGCAGTACTTC.

This clonotype appeared many times. This chain links TRBV9 with TRBJ1-2, with 8 bases lining up with TRBD1. The CDR3 runs 15 residues. Germline lookup yields CDR1 SGDLS and CDR2 YYNGEE. Germline trimming cut 0 bases from V and 4 bases from J; bases unmatched to any gene: 5. The CDR3 reads CASSVGGQVSYGYTF. CDR3 DNA: TGTGCCAGCAGCGTAGGGGGACAGGTCTCCTATGGCTACACCTTC. The variable domain in full, completed from reference TRBV9 and TRBJ1-2, reads DSGVTQTPKHLITATGQRVTLRCSPRSGDLSVYWYQQSLDQGLQFLIQYYNGEERAKGNILERFSAQQFPDLHSELNLSSLELGDSALYFCASSVGGQVSYGYTFGSGTRLTVV.